This note documents a single TCR beta chain sequence. The antigen is not known. The sample's time point: week 5, during vaccination. Vaccination used 300 ug of mutant IDH1 20-mer peptide per dose, with topical imiquimod. Assay used: immunoSEQ multiplex PCR; TCRdb lists only in-frame clones, some missing. The sample has over 35,000 clones, just over 90% seen once; the top ten hold over 2.5%. This record belongs to a study of a mutant IDH1 vaccine in newly diagnosed glioma. At the level of the study: Vaccination followed radiotherapy alone by 4-6 weeks, or accompanied temozolomide cycles. Patients got radiotherapy, temozolomide, or both beforehand, and most got both. Study conclusions and caveats: With respect to changes in top peripheral T cell clonotypes, pseudoprogression seemed unrelated.

The V and J ends lost 0 bases and 3 bases respectively, with 10 bases between them. The length of the CDR3 is 14 residues. Germline CDR1 reads SGDLS; CDR2 reads YYNGEE. V and J are TRBV9 and TRBJ2-7; tentatively, D is TRBD1 or TRBD2 (5 bases each). This sequence originates from a man aged 45-60 years with glioma. The material was PBMCs, obtained from a glioma patient whose treatment included an IDH1 peptide vaccine. In DNA form, the CDR3 reads TGTGCCAGCAGCGTAGGTGGGGGAGACTACGAGCAGTACTTC. Protein sequence: CASSVGGGDYEQYF.